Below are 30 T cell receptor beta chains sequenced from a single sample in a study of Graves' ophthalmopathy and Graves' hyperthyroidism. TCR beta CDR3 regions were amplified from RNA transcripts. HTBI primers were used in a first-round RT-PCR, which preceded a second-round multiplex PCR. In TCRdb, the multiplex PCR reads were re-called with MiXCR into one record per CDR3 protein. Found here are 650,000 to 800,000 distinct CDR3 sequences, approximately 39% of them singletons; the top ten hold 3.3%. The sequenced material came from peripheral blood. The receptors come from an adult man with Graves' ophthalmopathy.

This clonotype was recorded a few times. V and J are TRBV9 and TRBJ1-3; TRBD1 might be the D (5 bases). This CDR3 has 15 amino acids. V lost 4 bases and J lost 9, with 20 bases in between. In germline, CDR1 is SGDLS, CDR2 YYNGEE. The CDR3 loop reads CASSSGTGWRGTIYF. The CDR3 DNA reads TGTGCCAGCAGCTCAGGGACGGGCTGGAGAGGCACCATATATTTT.

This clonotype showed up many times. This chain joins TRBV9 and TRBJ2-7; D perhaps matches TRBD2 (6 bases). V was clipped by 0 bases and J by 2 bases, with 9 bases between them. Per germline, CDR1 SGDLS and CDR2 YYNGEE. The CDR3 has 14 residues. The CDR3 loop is CASSVAGDPYEQYF. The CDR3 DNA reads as TGTGCCAGCAGCGTAGCGGGGGATCCCTACGAGCAGTACTTC.

For the CDR3, the DNA is TGTGCCAGCAGCCCCAAGGTCCTGAGCACAGATACGCAGTATTTT. Protein product: CASSPKVLSTDTQYF. The genes are TRBV7-2 and TRBJ2-3, with D unresolved. The CDR3 contains 15 residues. Germline CDR1 is SGHTA and CDR2 is FQGNSA. Between the trimmed V and J ends, which lost 5 bases and 0 bases, there was a span of 12 bases.

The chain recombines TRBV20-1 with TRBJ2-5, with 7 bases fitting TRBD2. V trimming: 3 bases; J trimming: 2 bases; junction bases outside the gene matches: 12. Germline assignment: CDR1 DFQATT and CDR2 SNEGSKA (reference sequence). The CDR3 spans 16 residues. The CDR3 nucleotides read TGCAGTGCTAGGGAGATATCGGGGGGACGTCAAGAGACCCAGTACTTC. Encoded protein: CSAREISGGRQETQYF.

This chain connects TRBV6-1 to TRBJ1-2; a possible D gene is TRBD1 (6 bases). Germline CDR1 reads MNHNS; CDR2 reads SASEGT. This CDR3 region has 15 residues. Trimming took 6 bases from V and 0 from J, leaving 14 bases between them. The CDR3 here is CASRGQFYANYGYTF. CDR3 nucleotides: TGTGCCAGCAGAGGACAGTTCTACGCTAACTATGGCTACACCTTC.

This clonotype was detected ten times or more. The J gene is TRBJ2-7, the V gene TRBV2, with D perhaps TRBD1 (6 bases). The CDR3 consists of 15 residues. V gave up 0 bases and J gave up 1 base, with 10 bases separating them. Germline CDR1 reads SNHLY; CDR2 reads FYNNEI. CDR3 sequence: CASSEAGADSYEQYF. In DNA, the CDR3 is TGTGCCAGCAGTGAAGCGGGGGCAGATTCCTACGAGCAGTACTTC. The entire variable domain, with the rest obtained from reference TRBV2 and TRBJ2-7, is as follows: EPEVTQTPSHQVTQMGQEVILRCVPISNHLYFYWYRQILGQKVEFLVSFYNNEISEKSEIFDDQFSVERPDGSNFTLKIRSTKLEDSAMYFCASSEAGADSYEQYFGPGTRLTVT.

The CDR3 region is CSARWSPRETQYF. The DNA for the CDR3 is TGCAGTGCTAGATGGTCTCCGCGAGAGACCCAGTACTTC. This chain joins TRBV20-1 and TRBJ2-5, with no clear D. Trimming left V 2 bases short and J 4 bases short, with 11 bases between. The CDR3 runs to 13 residues. Germline loops: CDR1 DFQATT, CDR2 SNEGSKA (reference sequence).

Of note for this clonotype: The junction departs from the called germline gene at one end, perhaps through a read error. The CDR3, as DNA: TGTGCTAGCAGCGCCAGGGGGCAGGGCCAGCCCCAGCATTTT. It yields the protein CASSARGQGQPQHF. The J gene is TRBJ1-5, the V gene TRBV7-7; TRBD1 matches at 8 bases. The CDR3 spans 14 residues. CDR1 is SSHAT, CDR2 FNYEAQ, per germline (reference sequence).

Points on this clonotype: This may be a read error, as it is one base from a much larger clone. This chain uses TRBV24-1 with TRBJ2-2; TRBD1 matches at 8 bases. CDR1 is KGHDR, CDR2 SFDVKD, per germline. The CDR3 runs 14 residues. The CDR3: CATSTGQGTGELCF. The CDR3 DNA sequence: TGTGCCACCAGCACCGGACAGGGCACCGGGGAGCTGTGTTTT.

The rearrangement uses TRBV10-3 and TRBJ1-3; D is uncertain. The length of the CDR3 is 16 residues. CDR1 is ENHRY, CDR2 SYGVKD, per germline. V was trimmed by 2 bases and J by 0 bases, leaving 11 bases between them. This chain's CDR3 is CAISEGSLYSGNTIYF. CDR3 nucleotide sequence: TGTGCCATCAGTGAGGGATCCCTTTACTCTGGAAACACCATATATTTT.

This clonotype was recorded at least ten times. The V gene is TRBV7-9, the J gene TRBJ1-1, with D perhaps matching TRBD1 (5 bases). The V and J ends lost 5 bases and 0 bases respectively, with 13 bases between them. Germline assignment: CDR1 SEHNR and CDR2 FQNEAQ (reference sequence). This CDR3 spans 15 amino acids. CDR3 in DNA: TGTGCCAGCAGCCCCCAGACAGCCATGAACACTGAAGCTTTCTTT. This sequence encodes CASSPQTAMNTEAFF.

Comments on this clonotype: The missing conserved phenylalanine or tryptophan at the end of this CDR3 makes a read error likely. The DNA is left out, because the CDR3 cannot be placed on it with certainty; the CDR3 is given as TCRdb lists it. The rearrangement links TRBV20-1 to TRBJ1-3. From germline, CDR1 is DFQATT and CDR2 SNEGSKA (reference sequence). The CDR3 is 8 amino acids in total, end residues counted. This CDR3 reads CSASLSAK.

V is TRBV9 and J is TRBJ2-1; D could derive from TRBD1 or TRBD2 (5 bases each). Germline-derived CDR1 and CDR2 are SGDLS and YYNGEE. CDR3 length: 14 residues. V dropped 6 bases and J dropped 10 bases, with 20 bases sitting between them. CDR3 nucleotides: TGTGCCAGCAAACCCGGGACGGCGTATGAGGAGCAGTTCTTC. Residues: CASKPGTAYEEQFF.

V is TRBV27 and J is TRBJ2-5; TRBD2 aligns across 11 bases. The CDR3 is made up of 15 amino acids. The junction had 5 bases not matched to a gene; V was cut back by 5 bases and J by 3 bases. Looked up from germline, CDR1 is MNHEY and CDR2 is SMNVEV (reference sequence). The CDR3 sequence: CASSPQTSGKETQYF. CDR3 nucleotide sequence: TGTGCCAGCAGTCCCCAGACTAGCGGGAAAGAGACCCAGTACTTC.

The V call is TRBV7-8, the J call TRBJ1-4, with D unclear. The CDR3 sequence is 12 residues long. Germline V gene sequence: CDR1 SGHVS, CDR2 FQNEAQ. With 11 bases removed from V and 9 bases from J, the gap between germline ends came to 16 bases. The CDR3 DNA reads TGTGCCTTACGGGCCAGAAAAAAAAAACTGTTTTTT. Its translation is CALRARKKKLFF. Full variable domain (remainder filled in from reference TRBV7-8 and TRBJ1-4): GAGVSQSPRYKVAKRGQDVALRCDPISGHVSLFWYQQALGQGPEFLTYFQNEAQLDKSGLPSDRFFAERPEGSVSTLKIQRTQQEDSAVYLCALRARKKKLFFGSGTQLSVL.

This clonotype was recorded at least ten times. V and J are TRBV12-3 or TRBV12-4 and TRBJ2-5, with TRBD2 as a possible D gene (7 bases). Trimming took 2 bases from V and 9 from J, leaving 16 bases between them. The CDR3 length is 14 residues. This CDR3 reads CASSLRGEGGAQYF. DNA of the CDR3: TGTGCCAGCAGTTTAAGGGGGGAGGGTGGGGCCCAGTACTTC.

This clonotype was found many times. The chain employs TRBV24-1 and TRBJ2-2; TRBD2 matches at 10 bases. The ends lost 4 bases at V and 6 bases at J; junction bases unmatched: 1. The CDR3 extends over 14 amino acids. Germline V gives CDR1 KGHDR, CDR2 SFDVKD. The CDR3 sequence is CATSEGTSAGELFF. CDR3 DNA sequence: TGTGCCACCAGTGAGGGGACTAGCGCCGGGGAGCTGTTTTTT.

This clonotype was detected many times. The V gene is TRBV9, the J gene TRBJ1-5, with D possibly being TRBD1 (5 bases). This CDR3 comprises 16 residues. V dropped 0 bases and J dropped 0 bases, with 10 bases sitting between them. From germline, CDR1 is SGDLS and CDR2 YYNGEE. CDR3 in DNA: TGTGCCAGCAGCGTAGGTTCAGGGACTAGCAATCAGCCCCAGCATTTT. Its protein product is CASSVGSGTSNQPQHF.

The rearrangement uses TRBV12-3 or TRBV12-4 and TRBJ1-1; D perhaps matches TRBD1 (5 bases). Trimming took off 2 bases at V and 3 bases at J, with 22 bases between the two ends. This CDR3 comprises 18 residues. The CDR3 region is CASSLIDRFRFMDTEAFF. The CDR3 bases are TGTGCCAGCAGTTTAATTGACAGATTTAGGTTTATGGACACTGAAGCTTTCTTT.

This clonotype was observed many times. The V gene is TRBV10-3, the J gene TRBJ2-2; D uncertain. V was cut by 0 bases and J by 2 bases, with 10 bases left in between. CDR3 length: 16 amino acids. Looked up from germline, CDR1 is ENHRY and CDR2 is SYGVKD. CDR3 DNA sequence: TGTGCCATCAGTGAGTCGTCCCTCCACAACACCGGGGAGCTGTTTTTT. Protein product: CAISESSLHNTGELFF.

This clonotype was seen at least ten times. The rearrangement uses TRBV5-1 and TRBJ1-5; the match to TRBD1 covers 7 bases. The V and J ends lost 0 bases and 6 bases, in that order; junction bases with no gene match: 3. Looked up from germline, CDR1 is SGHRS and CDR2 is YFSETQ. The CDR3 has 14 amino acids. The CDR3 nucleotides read TGCGCCAGCAGCTTGGAAGGGGGCCTTCAGCCCCAGCATTTT. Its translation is CASSLEGGLQPQHF.

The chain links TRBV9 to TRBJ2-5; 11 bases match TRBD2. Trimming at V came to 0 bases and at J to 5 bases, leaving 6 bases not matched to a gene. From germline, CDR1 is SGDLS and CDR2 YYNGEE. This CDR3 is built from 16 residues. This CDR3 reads CASSVGLAGGWETQYF. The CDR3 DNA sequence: TGTGCCAGCAGCGTAGGGCTAGCGGGGGGATGGGAGACCCAGTACTTC.

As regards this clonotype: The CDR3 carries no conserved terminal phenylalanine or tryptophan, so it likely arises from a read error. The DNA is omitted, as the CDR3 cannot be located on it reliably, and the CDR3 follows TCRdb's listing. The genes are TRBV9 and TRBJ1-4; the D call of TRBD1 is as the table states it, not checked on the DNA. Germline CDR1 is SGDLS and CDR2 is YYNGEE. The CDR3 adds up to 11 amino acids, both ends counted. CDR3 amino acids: CASSTHGGNPL.

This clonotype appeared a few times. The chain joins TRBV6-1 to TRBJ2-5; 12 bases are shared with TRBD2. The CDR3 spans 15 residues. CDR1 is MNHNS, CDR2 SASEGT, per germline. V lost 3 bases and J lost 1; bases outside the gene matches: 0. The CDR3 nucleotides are TGTGCCAGCAGTGAGACTAGCGGGAGCCAAGAGACCCAGTACTTC. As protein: CASSETSGSQETQYF.

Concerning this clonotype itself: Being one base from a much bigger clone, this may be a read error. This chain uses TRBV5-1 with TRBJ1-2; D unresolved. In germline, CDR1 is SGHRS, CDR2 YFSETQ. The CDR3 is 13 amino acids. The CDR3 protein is CASSLVGEDGYSF. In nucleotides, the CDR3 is TGCGCCAGCAGCTTGGTCGGGGAGGATGGCTACAGCTTC.

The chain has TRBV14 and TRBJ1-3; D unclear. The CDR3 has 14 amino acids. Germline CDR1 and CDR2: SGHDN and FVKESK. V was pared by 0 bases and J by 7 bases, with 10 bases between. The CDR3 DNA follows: TGTGCCAGCAGCCAAGACGGGGAAAGGAACACCATATATTTT. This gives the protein CASSQDGERNTIYF.

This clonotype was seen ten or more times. This CDR3 reads CASSLGGVVIANYGYTF. The CDR3 DNA reads TGTGCCAGCAGCTTAGGTGGGGTTGTCATAGCTAACTATGGCTACACCTTC. The gene calls are TRBV7-8 and TRBJ1-2; D is ambiguous. V shed 1 base and J shed 0 bases, with 15 bases lying between them. This CDR3 region has 17 residues. CDR1 is SGHVS, CDR2 FQNEAQ, per germline.

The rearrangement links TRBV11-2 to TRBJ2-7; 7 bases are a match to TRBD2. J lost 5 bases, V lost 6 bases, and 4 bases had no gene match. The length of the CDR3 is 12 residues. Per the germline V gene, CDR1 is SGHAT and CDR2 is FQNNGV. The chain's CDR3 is CASRGGFDEQYF. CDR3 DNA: TGTGCCAGCAGGGGGGGGTTTGACGAGCAGTACTTC.

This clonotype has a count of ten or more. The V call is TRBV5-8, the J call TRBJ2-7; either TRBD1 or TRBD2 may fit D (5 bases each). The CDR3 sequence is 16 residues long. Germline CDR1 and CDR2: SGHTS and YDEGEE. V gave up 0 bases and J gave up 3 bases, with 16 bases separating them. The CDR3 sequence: CASSLAHSGTNYEQYF. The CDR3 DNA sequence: TGTGCCAGCAGCTTGGCTCACTCCGGGACGAACTACGAGCAGTACTTC.

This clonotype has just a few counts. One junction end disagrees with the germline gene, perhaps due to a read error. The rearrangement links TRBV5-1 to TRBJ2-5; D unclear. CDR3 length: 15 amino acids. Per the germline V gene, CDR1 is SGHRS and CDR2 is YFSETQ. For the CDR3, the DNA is TGCGCCAGCAGCTTGGTATGGGTTACCCAAGATACCCAGTACTTC. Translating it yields CASSLVWVTQDTQYF.